Detailed here is one T cell receptor beta chain. Using immunoSEQ multiplex PCR, the repertoire was profiled, and TCRdb retains in-frame clones only, with some absent. The sample has about 14,000 clones; around four fifths are singletons. The data originate from a study of technical replicates of blood from a handful of donors. The CDR3 contains 13 residues. Germline values: CDR1 SQVTM, CDR2 ANQGSEA. V was shortened by 6 bases and J by 0 bases, with 10 bases between the two germline ends. The source is a human donor in good health. This chain connects TRBV29-1 to TRBJ2-3, with D possibly being TRBD2 (7 bases). Specimen: PBMCs. The CDR3 reads CSVGGGSTDTQYF. CDR3 nucleotides: TGCAGCGTGGGGGGGGGCAGCACAGATACGCAGTATTTT.